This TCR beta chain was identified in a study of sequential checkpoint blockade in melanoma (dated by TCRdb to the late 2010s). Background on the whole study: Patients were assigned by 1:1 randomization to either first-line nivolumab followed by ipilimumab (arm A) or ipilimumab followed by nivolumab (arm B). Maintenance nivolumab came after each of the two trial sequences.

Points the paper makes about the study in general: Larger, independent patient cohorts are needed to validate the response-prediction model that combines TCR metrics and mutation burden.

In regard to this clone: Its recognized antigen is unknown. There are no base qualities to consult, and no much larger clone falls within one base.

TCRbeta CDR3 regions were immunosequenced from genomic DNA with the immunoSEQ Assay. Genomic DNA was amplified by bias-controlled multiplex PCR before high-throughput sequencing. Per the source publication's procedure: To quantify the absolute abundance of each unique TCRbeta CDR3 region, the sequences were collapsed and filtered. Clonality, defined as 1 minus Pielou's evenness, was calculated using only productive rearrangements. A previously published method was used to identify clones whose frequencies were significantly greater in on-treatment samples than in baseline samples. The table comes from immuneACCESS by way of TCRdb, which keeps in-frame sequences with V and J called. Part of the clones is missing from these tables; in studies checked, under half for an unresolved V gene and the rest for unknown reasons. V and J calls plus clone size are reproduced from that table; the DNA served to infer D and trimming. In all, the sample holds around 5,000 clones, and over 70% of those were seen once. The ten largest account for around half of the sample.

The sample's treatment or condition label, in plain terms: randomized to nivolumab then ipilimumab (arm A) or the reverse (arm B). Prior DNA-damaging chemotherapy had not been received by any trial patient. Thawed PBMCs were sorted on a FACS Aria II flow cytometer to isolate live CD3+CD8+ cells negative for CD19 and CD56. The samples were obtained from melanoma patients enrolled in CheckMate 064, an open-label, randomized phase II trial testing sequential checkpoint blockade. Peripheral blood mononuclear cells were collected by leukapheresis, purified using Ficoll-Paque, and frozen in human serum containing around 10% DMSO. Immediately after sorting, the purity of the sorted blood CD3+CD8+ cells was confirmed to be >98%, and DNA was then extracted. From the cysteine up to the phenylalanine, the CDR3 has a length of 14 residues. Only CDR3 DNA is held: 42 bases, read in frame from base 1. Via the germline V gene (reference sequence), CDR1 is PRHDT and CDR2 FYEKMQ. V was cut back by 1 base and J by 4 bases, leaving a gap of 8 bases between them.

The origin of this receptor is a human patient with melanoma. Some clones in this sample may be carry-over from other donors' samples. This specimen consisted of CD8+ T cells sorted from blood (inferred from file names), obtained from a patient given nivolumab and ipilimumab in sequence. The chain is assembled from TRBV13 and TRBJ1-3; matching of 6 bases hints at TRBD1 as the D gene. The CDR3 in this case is CASSLEDSGNTIYF. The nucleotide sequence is TGTGCCAGCAGCTTAGAGGACAGCGGAAACACCATATATTTT.